Below are 31 T cell receptor beta chains sequenced from a single sample in a study of T-cell memory formation after mild COVID-19. MiXCR was run by TCRdb on the 5' RACE reads, yielding one entry per CDR3 protein. The table has 65,000 to 95,000 distinct CDR3 sequences, around 13% seen once; the top ten hold around two fifths. The specimen was PBMCs or a T cell subset sorted from them (not recorded which). The receptors were sampled from a man between 18 and 29 years old who had mild COVID-19 (a few samples of this study predate the infection). Cell type and time point are not known.

The V and J genes are TRBV6-1 and TRBJ2-7; 10 nucleotides align to TRBD1. Trimming removed 8 bases from V and 4 bases from J; junction bases left unmatched: 2. CDR1 MNHNS and CDR2 SASEGT come from the germline V gene. This CDR3 has 12 residues. This CDR3 reads CASLGQGYEQYF. In nucleotides, the CDR3 is TGTGCCAGCCTGGGACAGGGGTACGAGCAGTACTTC.

This chain joins TRBV21-1 and TRBJ1-5. TRBV21-1 is deemed a pseudogene. CDR3 size: 14 residues. CDR3 sequence: CASSKDKRNQPQHF. The CDR3 nucleotides read TGTGCCAGCAGCAAAGACAAACGGAATCAGCCCCAGCATTTT.

This clonotype was counted between two and nine times. The rearrangement uses TRBV6-2 or TRBV6-3 and TRBJ1-2; D not certain. The germline V gene has CDR1 MNHEY and CDR2 SVGEGT. V was cut by 0 bases and J by 6 bases, with 14 bases left in between. This CDR3 has 15 amino acids. The CDR3 region is CASSYSPSEGDGYTF. The CDR3 nucleotides read TGTGCCAGCAGTTACTCCCCCTCCGAGGGAGATGGCTACACCTTC.

This chain uses TRBV7-3 with TRBJ2-3; D possibly corresponds to TRBD2 (5 bases). Looked up from germline, CDR1 is SGHTA and CDR2 is FQGTGA. Trimming removed 5 bases from V and 0 bases from J, with 12 bases in between. The CDR3 contains 15 residues. This CDR3 reads CASSLYPGSTDTQYF. CDR3 nucleotide sequence: TGTGCCAGCAGCCTTTATCCGGGGAGCACAGATACGCAGTATTTT.

The chain joins TRBV7-9 to TRBJ1-2; D may be TRBD1 (5 bases). Trimming stripped 1 base from V and 3 bases from J, with 12 bases between. The CDR3 totals 15 residues. Germline V lookup: CDR1 SEHNR, CDR2 FQNEAQ (reference sequence). The CDR3 here is CASSLVHRSDYGYTF. CDR3 nucleotides: TGTGCCAGCAGCTTAGTTCACAGGTCAGACTATGGCTACACCTTC.

This clonotype was counted at least ten times. V usage is TRBV6-1 and J usage is TRBJ2-7; 8 nucleotides align to TRBD1. CDR3 length: 14 amino acids. Unmatched junction bases numbered 8, after V lost 6 bases and J lost 4 bases. Germline CDR1 MNHNS, CDR2 SASEGT. In DNA form, the CDR3 reads TGTGCCAGCAGACACGACAGGGGACATTACGAGCAGTACGTC. This gives the protein CASRHDRGHYEQYV.

In this sample, this clonotype turned up many times. The rearrangement joins TRBV19 to TRBJ2-1; possible D gene TRBD1, 6 bases. V was clipped by 2 bases and J by 3 bases, with 17 bases between them. The CDR3 runs to 17 residues. The germline V gene has CDR1 LNHDA and CDR2 SQIVND (reference sequence). CDR3 sequence: CASSIKPLLQGYNEQFF. The CDR3 region has the DNA TGTGCCAGTAGTATAAAGCCCCTCTTACAGGGCTACAATGAGCAGTTCTTC.

This chain joins TRBV7-7 and TRBJ2-7; TRBD1 matches at 7 bases. The CDR3 is 13 residues long. In germline, CDR1 is SSHAT, CDR2 FNYEAQ (reference sequence). This CDR3 is CASSLARGREQYV. CDR3 coding DNA: TGTGCTAGCAGCTTAGCTAGGGGGCGCGAGCAGTACGTC.

The chain couples TRBV29-1 to TRBJ2-3; D is possibly TRBD1 (6 bases). Germline-derived CDR1 and CDR2 are SQVTM and ANQGSEA. The CDR3 runs 13 residues. With 4 bases removed from V and 7 bases from J, the gap between germline ends came to 15 bases. This chain's CDR3 is CSVVPGVGNTQYF. The CDR3 nucleotides are TGCAGCGTTGTGCCAGGGGTAGGGAATACGCAGTATTTT.

This clonotype was seen only a few times. This chain uses TRBV6-1 with TRBJ1-1, with 7 bases that match TRBD1. The length of the CDR3 is 12 residues. Trimming at V came to 11 bases and at J to 0 bases, leaving 3 bases not matched to a gene. Germline V gene sequence: CDR1 MNHNS, CDR2 SASEGT. The CDR3 coding sequence is TGTGCCGGGGGACAGCTGAACACTGAAGCTTTCTTT. It yields the protein CAGGQLNTEAFF.

V and J are TRBV5-6 and TRBJ2-1; no firm D call. Germline V CDR1 and CDR2: SGHDT, YYEEEE. The CDR3 has 11 amino acids. V was pared by 2 bases and J by 9 bases, with 6 bases between. The CDR3 DNA is TGTGCCAGCAGCTTCCAGTCTGAGCAGTTCTTC. Amino acid sequence: CASSFQSEQFF.

This clonotype has more than one count but fewer than ten. The V and J genes are TRBV7-9 and TRBJ2-5; no clear D gene. The CDR3 has 13 amino acids. V was shortened by 3 bases and J by 2 bases, with 7 bases between the two germline ends. Per the germline V gene, CDR1 is SEHNR and CDR2 is FQNEAQ (reference sequence). The CDR3 sequence is CASSFGPQETQYF. CDR3 in DNA: TGTGCCAGCAGCTTTGGCCCTCAAGAGACCCAGTACTTC.

This clonotype was picked up a small number of times. The V call is TRBV20-1, the J call TRBJ2-2; D unresolved. The CDR3 covers 14 residues. Germline-derived CDR1 and CDR2 are DFQATT and SNEGSKA (reference sequence). Trimming cost V 3 bases and J 0 bases, with 8 bases left between them. The CDR3 nucleotides read TGCAGTGCTAGGCCCCTAGCGAACACCGGGGAGCTGTTTTTT. Amino acids: CSARPLANTGELFF.

This clonotype was detected a few times. The chain recombines TRBV4-1 with TRBJ1-2; D is possibly TRBD1 (5 bases). The CDR3 is 15 residues long. Between the trimmed V and J ends, which lost 0 bases and 4 bases, there was a span of 12 bases. Germline CDR1 reads MGHRA; CDR2 reads YSYEKL. The CDR3 sequence: CASSQESTATYGYTF. Here the CDR3 DNA reads TGCGCCAGCAGCCAAGAATCGACAGCTACCTATGGCTACACCTTC.

Regarding this clonotype: One end of the junction does not line up with germline, which may come from a read error. The gene calls are TRBV28 and TRBJ1-5, with D possibly TRBD1 on 6 matching bases. Germline V gene sequence: CDR1 MDHEN, CDR2 SYDVKM. The CDR3 loop spans 10 amino acids. CDR3 sequence (DNA): TGTGCCAGCAGTTTTACAGGGCGGAATTTT. It yields the protein CASSFTGRNF.

The chain couples TRBV19 to TRBJ1-5; the D gene is possibly TRBD1 (5 bases). Germline V gene data show CDR1 as LNHDA and CDR2 as SQIVND (reference sequence). The CDR3 loop spans 15 amino acids. Trimming left V 5 bases short and J 4 bases short, with 15 bases between. CDR3 sequence: CASSRSRQLNQPQHF. CDR3 in DNA: TGTGCCAGTAGTCGCTCCCGACAGCTAAATCAGCCCCAGCATTTT.

This rearrangement joins TRBV27 to TRBJ1-1; TRBD1 aligns across 11 bases. The CDR3 spans 15 residues. Germline values: CDR1 MNHEY, CDR2 SMNVEV (reference sequence). J gave up 4 bases and V 4 bases, and 5 bases lay outside the gene matches. DNA for the CDR3: TGTGCCAGCAGTTGGACAGGGGGCGCAGGCACTGAAGCTTTCTTT. Residues: CASSWTGGAGTEAFF.

CDR3 in DNA: TGTGCCTGGGAAGGGGGCGAGAGCACAGATACGCAGTATTTT. Translating gives CAWEGGESTDTQYF. The chain combines TRBV30 with TRBJ2-3, with 7 bases lining up with TRBD1. The CDR3 runs 14 residues. The J segment lost 0 bases and the V segment lost 5 bases, leaving 5 bases of the junction unmatched. Per the germline V gene, CDR1 is GTSNPN and CDR2 is SVGIG (reference sequence).

This clonotype is labeled medium-sized. The chain uses TRBV6-2 or TRBV6-3 and TRBJ2-1; the D call may be TRBD1 or TRBD2 (6 bases each). This CDR3 contains 12 residues. Germline V CDR1 and CDR2: MNHEY, SVGEGT. V was shortened by 4 bases and J by 9 bases, with 10 bases between the two germline ends. The CDR3: CASSLWGAEQFF. In DNA form, the CDR3 reads TGTGCCAGCAGTTTATGGGGGGCTGAGCAGTTCTTC.

In this sample, this clonotype turned up a few times. This chain uses TRBV12-3 or TRBV12-4 with TRBJ2-3, with no clear D. V lost 1 base, J lost 2 bases, and 10 bases lay in between. The CDR3 is made up of 15 amino acids. This CDR3 is CASSLVLGPTDTQYF. The CDR3, as DNA: TGTGCCAGCAGTTTAGTTCTGGGCCCCACAGATACGCAGTATTTT.

This clonotype showed up just a few times. The chain recombines TRBV29-1 with TRBJ2-5, with 15 bases fitting TRBD2. The ends lost 6 bases at V and 0 bases at J; junction bases unmatched: 5. Per germline, CDR1 SQVTM and CDR2 ANQGSEA. There are 16 residues in the CDR3. CDR3: CSVTGTSGGHQETQYF. For the CDR3, the DNA is TGCAGCGTAACCGGGACTAGCGGGGGGCACCAAGAGACCCAGTACTTC.

This clonotype was counted between two and nine times. The chain combines TRBV7-9 with TRBJ2-7, with D uncertain. Germline V gene data show CDR1 as SEHNR and CDR2 as FQNEAQ (reference sequence). Trimming shortened V by 5 bases and J by 6 bases, and 14 bases separated the two germline ends. This CDR3 comprises 13 residues. The DNA for the CDR3 is TGTGCCAGCAGCCCAAGAGGTGGGGTCGAGCAGTACTTC. Encoded protein: CASSPRGGVEQYF.

This clonotype occurred a few times. The genes are TRBV7-2 and TRBJ2-5, with 11 bases matching TRBD2. The length of the CDR3 is 16 residues. Germline V gene lookup returns CDR1 SGHTA and CDR2 FQGNSA. The ends lost 2 bases at V and 3 bases at J; junction bases unmatched: 5. Written as DNA, the CDR3 is TGTGCCAGCAGCTTATGGCTAGCGGGGGGAAAAGAGACCCAGTACTTC. It encodes CASSLWLAGGKETQYF.

This clonotype appeared a single time. The chain combines TRBV6-2 or TRBV6-3 with TRBJ2-7, with D possibly TRBD1 on 5 matching bases. The V end was cut by 1 base, the J end by 10 bases, with 14 bases between. CDR1 is MNHEY, CDR2 SVGEGT, per germline. The CDR3 spans 13 residues. Here the CDR3 reads CASSYFDSSVQYF. DNA of the CDR3: TGTGCCAGCAGTTACTTTGACAGCAGCGTCCAGTACTTC.

This clonotype was seen ten or more times. The chain carries TRBV20-1 and TRBJ1-5, with D possibly TRBD1 on 6 matching bases. This CDR3 contains 12 residues. Germline assignment: CDR1 DFQATT and CDR2 SNEGSKA (reference sequence). For the CDR3, the DNA is TGCAGGGCGGGAGGGGGGAATCAGCCCCAGCATTTT. Amino acid sequence: CRAGGGNQPQHF.

This clonotype was observed a handful of times. This chain connects TRBV7-2 to TRBJ2-7; D remains ambiguous. Germline loops: CDR1 SGHTA, CDR2 FQGNSA. Deletions cut 5 bases from V and 3 bases from J, with 11 bases between. There are 13 residues in the CDR3. CDR3 loop: CASSPEVYYEQYF. Written as DNA, the CDR3 is TGTGCCAGCAGCCCCGAGGTATACTACGAGCAGTACTTC.

The chain carries TRBV23-1 and TRBJ2-3, with D possibly called TRBD1 or TRBD2 (5 bases each). TRBV23-1 belongs to the ORF category, with a function that is uncertain. The CDR3 totals 16 residues. Trimming stripped 6 bases from V and 0 bases from J, with 16 bases between. The CDR3 DNA is TGCGCCAGCAGGGGGGAAACAGCGACTAGCACAGATACGCAGTATTTT. Translating it yields CASRGETATSTDTQYF.

This clonotype was detected a few times. The chain employs TRBV25-1 and TRBJ2-2; 7 bases line up with TRBD1. The CDR3 spans 13 residues. V shed 5 bases, J shed 7 bases, and the junction held 4 bases outside the gene matches. Germline CDR1 MGHDK, CDR2 SYGVNS. CDR3 in amino acids: CASSSTGVGELFF. The CDR3 DNA sequence: TGTGCCAGCAGTAGCACAGGGGTCGGGGAGCTGTTTTTT.

This clonotype was recorded many times. The V gene is TRBV12-3 or TRBV12-4, the J gene TRBJ1-1, with D unresolved. The CDR3 consists of 13 residues. V was trimmed by 3 bases and J by 2 bases, leaving 7 bases between them. The CDR3 sequence is CASSFAGNTEAFF. In DNA, the CDR3 is TGTGCCAGCAGTTTTGCGGGCAACACTGAAGCTTTCTTT.

This clonotype was picked up a small number of times. The V gene is TRBV5-6, the J gene TRBJ2-1; 7 positions agree with TRBD1. CDR3 size: 13 residues. The V gene end was trimmed by 5 bases and the J gene end by 7 bases; junction bases not matched to a gene: 6. CDR1 is SGHDT, CDR2 YYEEEE, per germline. CDR3 sequence: CASSPQGWNEQFF. The CDR3 DNA is TGTGCCAGCAGTCCACAGGGGTGGAATGAGCAGTTCTTC.

This clonotype was detected a few times. J is TRBJ2-2 and V is TRBV9; perhaps TRBD1 as D (6 bases). The CDR3 is 15 amino acids. Germline CDR1 SGDLS, CDR2 YYNGEE. The ends were cut back, 0 bases at V and 1 base at J, with 7 bases in the middle. This chain's CDR3 is CASSVVGQNTGELFF. The CDR3 DNA reads as TGTGCCAGCAGCGTAGTGGGACAGAACACCGGGGAGCTGTTTTTT.